The clone carrying this T cell receptor beta chain was observed at least ten times. This entry belongs to a study of CD8 T cells in ankylosing spondylitis. Each CDR3 protein gets one entry after TCRdb re-called the 5' RACE reads with MiXCR. The table records around 150,000 distinct CDR3 sequences, approximately 7.4% of them present only once. V lost 2 bases and J lost 3; bases outside the gene matches: 10. Germline values: CDR1 MNHEY, CDR2 SVGEGT. The CDR3 totals 17 residues. The TCR sequence derives from a female donor with ankylosing spondylitis or in good health (not recorded which). This chain links TRBV6-2 or TRBV6-3 with TRBJ1-5; 7 bases are a match to TRBD1. Sequencing was performed on blood, either unsorted or a sorted T cell fraction (not recorded which). The CDR3 nucleotides read TGTGCCAGCAGTTACCCCCGGGACAGAAGGAACAATCAGCCCCAGCATTTT. Translation gives CASSYPRDRRNNQPQHF.